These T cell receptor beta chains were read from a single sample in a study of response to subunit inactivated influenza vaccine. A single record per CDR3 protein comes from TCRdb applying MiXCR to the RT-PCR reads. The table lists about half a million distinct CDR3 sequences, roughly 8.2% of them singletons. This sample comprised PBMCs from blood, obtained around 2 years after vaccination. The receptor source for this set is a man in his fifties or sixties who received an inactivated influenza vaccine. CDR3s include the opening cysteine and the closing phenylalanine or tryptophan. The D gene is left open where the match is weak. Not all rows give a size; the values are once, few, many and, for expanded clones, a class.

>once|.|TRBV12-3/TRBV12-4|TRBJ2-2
CASSFLSPATWELFF
TGTGCCAGCAGTTTTCTGTCGCCAGCCACCTGGGAGCTGTTTTTT
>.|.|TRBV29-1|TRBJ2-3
CSVEGGRGRSDTQYF
TGCAGCGTTGAAGGGGGCAGGGGCAGGTCAGATACGCAGTATTTT
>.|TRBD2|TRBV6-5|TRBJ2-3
CASSSLSGRFRDTQYF
TGTGCCAGCAGTTCCCTCAGCGGGAGGTTCAGGGATACGCAGTATTTT
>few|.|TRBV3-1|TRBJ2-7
CASSHDRESYEQYF
TGTGCCAGCAGCCACGACAGAGAATCCTACGAGCAGTACTTC
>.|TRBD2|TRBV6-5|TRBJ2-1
CASSYSMGLAGYNEQFF
TGTGCCAGCAGTTACTCGATGGGGCTAGCGGGCTACAATGAGCAGTTCTTC
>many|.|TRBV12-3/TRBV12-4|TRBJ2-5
CASSFAGQGQETQYF
TGTGCCAGCAGTTTTGCCGGGCAGGGGCAAGAGACCCAGTACTTC
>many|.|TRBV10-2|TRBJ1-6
CASSARSNSPLHF
TGCGCCAGCAGTGCCAGGAGTAATTCACCCCTCCACTTT
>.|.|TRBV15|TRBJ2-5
CATSRGPNQETQYF
TGTGCCACCAGCAGGGGACCGAACCAAGAGACCCAGTACTTC
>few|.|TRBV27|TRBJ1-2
CASSLSDPGNYGYTF
TGTGCCAGCAGTCTTTCCGATCCCGGGAACTATGGCTACACCTTC
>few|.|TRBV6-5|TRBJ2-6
CASSYWRSGANVLTF
TGTGCCAGCAGTTACTGGAGATCTGGGGCCAACGTCCTGACTTTC
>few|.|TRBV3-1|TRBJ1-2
CASSPSEGRRSYGYTF
TGTGCCAGCAGCCCCTCGGAGGGAAGGAGAAGCTATGGCTACACCTTC
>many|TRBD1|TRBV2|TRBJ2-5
CASSRTTGNTQETQYF
TGTGCCAGCAGCCGAACGACAGGGAATACCCAAGAGACCCAGTACTTC
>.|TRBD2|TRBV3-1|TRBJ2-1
CASSQAGLADNEQFF
TGTGCCAGCAGCCAAGCGGGACTAGCGGACAATGAGCAGTTCTTC
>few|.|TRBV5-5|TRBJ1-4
CASSFYGKKLFF
TGTGCCAGCAGCTTTTACGGGAAAAAACTGTTTTTT
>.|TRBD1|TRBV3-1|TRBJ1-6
CASSPGQQNSPLHF
TGTGCCAGCAGCCCGGGACAGCAGAATTCACCCCTCCACTTT
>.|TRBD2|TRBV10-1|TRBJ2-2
CASRAGGTGELFF
TGCGCCAGCAGAGCGGGGGGCACCGGGGAGCTGTTTTTT
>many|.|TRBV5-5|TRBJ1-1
CASSLGLLGAFF
TGTGCCAGCAGCTTGGGCCTCCTCGGAGCTTTCTTT
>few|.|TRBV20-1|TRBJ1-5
CSAPPRGAINQPQHF
TGCAGTGCGCCCCCCCGGGGGGCGATTAATCAGCCCCAGCATTTT
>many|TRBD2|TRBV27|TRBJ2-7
CASRTTSGRGQYEQYF
TGTGCCAGCAGAACAACTAGCGGGAGGGGACAATACGAGCAGTACTTC
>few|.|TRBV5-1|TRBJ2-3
CASSLEWTDTQYF
TGCGCCAGCAGCTTGGAGTGGACAGATACGCAGTATTTT
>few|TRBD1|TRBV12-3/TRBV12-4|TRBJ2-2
CASSRDSEVTGELFF
TGTGCCAGCAGTAGGGACAGCGAGGTCACCGGGGAGCTGTTTTTT
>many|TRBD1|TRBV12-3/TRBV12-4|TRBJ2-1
CASSPGTDNFNEQFF
TGTGCCAGCAGTCCCGGGACAGACAATTTCAATGAGCAGTTCTTC
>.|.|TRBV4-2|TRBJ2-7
CASSQEGTVYEQYF
TGTGCCAGCAGCCAAGAGGGAACAGTCTACGAGCAGTACTTC
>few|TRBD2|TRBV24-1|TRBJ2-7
CATSDSFTSGNDEQYF
TGTGCCACCAGTGATTCGTTTACTAGCGGCAATGACGAGCAGTACTTC
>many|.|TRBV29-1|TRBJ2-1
CSSNQAGRSYNEQFF
TGCAGCTCCAATCAGGCGGGTCGCTCCTACAATGAGCAGTTCTTC
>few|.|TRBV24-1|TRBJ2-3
CATSDFAGIGTDTQYF
TGTGCCACCAGTGATTTCGCGGGGATCGGCACAGATACGCAGTATTTT
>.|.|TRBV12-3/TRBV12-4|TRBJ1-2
CASTHSWDASYGYTF
TGTGCCAGCACCCATTCTTGGGACGCGAGCTATGGCTACACCTTC
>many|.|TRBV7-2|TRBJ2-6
CASSLSELSGANVLTF
TGTGCCAGCAGCTTATCTGAGCTCTCTGGGGCCAACGTCCTGACTTTC
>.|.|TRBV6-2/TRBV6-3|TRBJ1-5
CASTRDQGRPHQPQHF
TGTGCCAGCACTCGGGACCAGGGCAGACCTCATCAGCCCCAGCATTTT
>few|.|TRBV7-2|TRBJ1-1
CASRYDRRVNTEAFF
TGTGCCAGCAGATACGACAGGCGGGTGAACACTGAAGCTTTCTTT
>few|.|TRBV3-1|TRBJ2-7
CASSQGRVAYEQYF
TGTGCCAGCAGCCAAGGACGGGTAGCCTACGAGCAGTACTTC
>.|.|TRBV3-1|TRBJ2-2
CASSQEYTGELFF
TGTGCCAGCAGCCAGGAATACACCGGGGAGCTGTTTTTT
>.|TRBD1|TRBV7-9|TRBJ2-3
CASSLGDRTSTDTQYF
TGTGCCAGCAGCTTAGGGGACAGAACTAGCACAGATACGCAGTATTTT
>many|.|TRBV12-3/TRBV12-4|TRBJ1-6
CASSSRDTLYSPLHF
TGTGCCAGCAGTTCCCGGGACACCTTATATTCACCCCTCCACTTT
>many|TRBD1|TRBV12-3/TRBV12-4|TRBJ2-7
CASSLYRGSYEQYF
TGTGCCAGCAGTTTGTACAGGGGATCCTACGAGCAGTACTTC
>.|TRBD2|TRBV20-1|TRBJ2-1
CSARFTSGRVYNEQFF
TGCAGTGCTAGATTTACTAGCGGGAGGGTTTACAATGAGCAGTTCTTC
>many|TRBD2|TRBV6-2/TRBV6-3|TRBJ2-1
CASSFGTSGYNEQFF
TGTGCCAGCAGTTTCGGGACTAGCGGCTACAATGAGCAGTTCTTC
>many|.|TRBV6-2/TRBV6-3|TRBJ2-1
CASTVGNEQFF
TGTGCCAGCACCGTTGGCAATGAGCAGTTCTTC
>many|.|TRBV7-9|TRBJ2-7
CASSLNFPQQYF
TGTGCCAGCAGCTTAAATTTCCCCCAGCAGTACTTC
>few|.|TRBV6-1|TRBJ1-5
CASSEDRTDQPQHF
TGTGCCAGCAGTGAAGACAGAACGGATCAGCCCCAGCATTTT
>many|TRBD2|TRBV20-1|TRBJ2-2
CSARTSRNTGELFF
TGCAGTGCCCGGACTAGCAGGAACACCGGGGAGCTGTTTTTT
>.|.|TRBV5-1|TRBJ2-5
CASSPRADGTQYF
TGCGCCAGCAGCCCCAGGGCCGACGGGACCCAGTACTTC
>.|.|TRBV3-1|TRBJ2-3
CASSQLAGRTTDTQYF
TGTGCCAGCAGCCAATTGGCAGGGAGGACCACAGATACGCAGTATTTT
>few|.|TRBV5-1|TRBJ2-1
CASSLTGNSYNEQFF
TGCGCCAGCAGCTTGACGGGGAACAGCTACAATGAGCAGTTCTTC
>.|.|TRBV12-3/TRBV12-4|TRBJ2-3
CASRRQGLTDTQYF
TGTGCCAGCAGAAGACAGGGACTCACAGATACGCAGTATTTT
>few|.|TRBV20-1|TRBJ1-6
CSASGGLNSPLHF
TGCAGTGCTAGTGGGGGCTTAAATTCACCCCTCCACTTT
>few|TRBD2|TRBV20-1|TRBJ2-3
CSARDQARSGRNTQYF
TGCAGTGCTAGAGACCAAGCAAGAAGCGGGAGAAATACGCAGTATTTT
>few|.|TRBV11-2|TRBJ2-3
CASSPGNPGADTQYF
TGTGCCAGCAGCCCCGGAAATCCGGGAGCAGATACGCAGTATTTT